A single sample is the source of the 32 T cell receptor beta chains below, sequenced in a study of shared clonotypes between healthy human individuals. Profiling relied on immunoSEQ multiplex PCR, and the TCRdb table lists in-frame clones only, not all of them. The sample has more than 1.2 million clones; just under 99% are singletons. The sequenced sample was naive CD4+ T cells sorted from blood. The subset: CD45RA+ positively selected. These receptors were collected from a man aged 25 to 40 in good health.

The chain joins TRBV4-3 to TRBJ2-1; 7 bases line up with TRBD1. V trimming: 1 base; J trimming: 8 bases; junction bases outside the gene matches: 8. Per germline, CDR1 LGHNA and CDR2 YSLEER. The CDR3 sequence is 15 residues long. The CDR3 protein is CASSQGGDSSHEQFF. Here the CDR3 DNA reads TGCGCCAGCAGCCAAGGAGGGGACAGTTCGCATGAGCAGTTCTTC.

This clone was recorded only once. The chain is built from TRBV28 and TRBJ2-7; D remains unclear. Trimming stripped 4 bases from V and 4 bases from J, with 17 bases between. This CDR3 region has 15 residues. Looked up from germline, CDR1 is MDHEN and CDR2 is SYDVKM. The CDR3 DNA follows: TGTGCCAGCAGTTCCCCTGTCCGGTATAGGTACGAGCAGTACTTC. Its translation: CASSSPVRYRYEQYF.

The J gene is TRBJ1-5, the V gene TRBV2; no clear D gene. The germline V gene encodes CDR1 SNHLY and CDR2 FYNNEI. Trimming left V 2 bases short and J 0 bases short, with 17 bases between. The CDR3 extends over 18 amino acids. The CDR3 sequence: CASSEQLVAAYSNQPQHF. The CDR3 bases are TGTGCCAGCAGTGAACAGTTAGTGGCAGCTTATAGCAATCAGCCCCAGCATTTT.

Details on this clone: The same CDR3 also results from other DNA sequences found in this sample. The chain joins TRBV19 to TRBJ2-2, with TRBD2 matching 10 bases. This CDR3 has 16 amino acids. Germline CDR1 LNHDA, CDR2 SQIVND (reference sequence). V dropped 3 bases and J dropped 4; count of bases not matched to a gene: 5. This CDR3 is CASSISASGSTGELFF. The CDR3 DNA reads as TGTGCCAGTAGTATTTCAGCTAGCGGGAGCACCGGGGAGCTGTTTTTT.

The V call is TRBV27, the J call TRBJ1-1, with unresolved D. Germline V CDR1 and CDR2: MNHEY, SMNVEV (reference sequence). V was cut by 5 bases and J by 5 bases, with 12 bases left in between. The CDR3 sequence is 13 residues long. CDR3: CASSKTTRTEAFF. The CDR3 DNA reads TGTGCCAGCAGTAAAACCACGAGGACTGAAGCTTTCTTT.

The V call is TRBV2, the J call TRBJ1-5; D gene ambiguous. The V and J ends lost 5 bases and 3 bases respectively, with 8 bases between them. This CDR3 has 13 amino acids. In germline, CDR1 is SNHLY, CDR2 FYNNEI. The CDR3: CASSPYPNQPQHF. For the CDR3, the DNA is TGTGCCAGCAGTCCCTATCCCAATCAGCCCCAGCATTTT.

This chain links TRBV27 with TRBJ1-1, with D perhaps matching TRBD1 (5 bases). Germline V gene sequence: CDR1 MNHEY, CDR2 SMNVEV (reference sequence). The CDR3 spans 14 residues. V was trimmed by 6 bases and J by 5 bases, leaving 16 bases between them. The CDR3, as DNA: TGTGCCAGCAGCCTTGTCCCGGGGGAGACTGAAGCTTTCTTT. Its translation is CASSLVPGETEAFF.

The chain couples TRBV6-1 to TRBJ2-1, with D possibly being TRBD1 or TRBD2 (5 bases each). The CDR3 runs to 13 residues. V was pared by 7 bases and J by 5 bases, with 12 bases between. CDR1 and CDR2 from the germline V gene are MNHNS and SASEGT. Written as DNA, the CDR3 is TGTGCCAGCAAGACCGGGGCGAACAATGAGCAGTTCTTC. Translation gives CASKTGANNEQFF.

J is TRBJ2-1 and V is TRBV5-1, with 9 bases matching TRBD1. Germline-derived CDR1 and CDR2 are SGHRS and YFSETQ. After removal of 4 bases from V and 7 bases from J, the junction contained 15 bases not matched to a gene. The CDR3 sequence is 17 residues long. The CDR3 DNA is TGCGCCAGCAGCATACAGGGGGCTCAGTTACCCCTTAATGAGCAGTTCTTC. It specifies CASSIQGAQLPLNEQFF.

The chain has TRBV9 and TRBJ2-3; 9 bases match TRBD2. The CDR3 spans 15 residues. Germline CDR1 reads SGDLS; CDR2 reads YYNGEE. Germline trimming cut 4 bases from V and 10 bases from J; bases unmatched to any gene: 13. The CDR3 loop reads CASSPRTSVGVPQYF. In DNA form, the CDR3 reads TGTGCCAGCAGCCCCCGGACTAGCGTCGGCGTGCCGCAGTATTTT. The whole variable domain, filled in from reference TRBV9 and TRBJ2-3, reads DSGVTQTPKHLITATGQRVTLRCSPRSGDLSVYWYQQSLDQGLQFLIQYYNGEERAKGNILERFSAQQFPDLHSELNLSSLELGDSALYFCASSPRTSVGVPQYFGPGTRLTVL.

This clone was detected once. The rearrangement uses TRBV6-5 and TRBJ1-5, with D perhaps matching TRBD1 (5 bases). This CDR3 has 14 amino acids. Germline CDR1 reads MNHEY; CDR2 reads SVGAGI. Trimming pared 6 bases from V and 6 bases from J, leaving 15 bases between. The CDR3 nucleotides are TGTGCCAGCAGAAACGGGGGAGCGGGTCAGCCCCAGCATTTT. It encodes CASRNGGAGQPQHF.

The J gene is TRBJ1-4, the V gene TRBV28; no firm D call. In germline, CDR1 is MDHEN, CDR2 SYDVKM. This CDR3 region has 13 residues. Trimming pared 6 bases from V and 0 bases from J, leaving 5 bases between. CDR3 region: CASRPATNEKLFF. The CDR3, as DNA: TGTGCCAGCAGGCCGGCAACTAATGAAAAACTGTTTTTT.

J is TRBJ2-3 and V is TRBV6-5; D possibly corresponds to TRBD2 (5 bases). CDR1 is MNHEY and CDR2 is SVGAGI in the germline V gene. Trimming removed 0 bases from V and 3 bases from J, with 13 bases in between. This CDR3 has 16 amino acids. DNA of the CDR3: TGTGCCAGCAGTTACTCAGGGTCGCGGGCGACAGATACGCAGTATTTT. It yields the protein CASSYSGSRATDTQYF.

The chain combines TRBV4-1 with TRBJ2-5; 9 nucleotides line up with TRBD2. The CDR3 loop spans 17 amino acids. Germline V CDR1 and CDR2: MGHRA, YSYEKL. V was clipped by 0 bases and J by 2 bases; unmatched bases: 7. Here the CDR3 reads CASSQEKAGGGQETQYF. DNA of the CDR3: TGCGCCAGCAGCCAAGAAAAAGCGGGAGGCGGTCAAGAGACCCAGTACTTC.

This sequence joins TRBV5-1 and TRBJ2-5; no firm D call. The V end was cut by 7 bases, the J end by 2 bases, with 18 bases between. Germline-derived CDR1 and CDR2 are SGHRS and YFSETQ. The CDR3 consists of 15 residues. CDR3 DNA: TGCGCCAGCTTTGCTAGTATTGGGCTGCAAGAGACCCAGTACTTC. This translates into CASFASIGLQETQYF.

The gene calls are TRBV28 and TRBJ2-3; 10 nucleotides match TRBD2. CDR3 length: 15 residues. The junction had 6 bases not matched to a gene; V was cut back by 4 bases and J by 5 bases. Germline-derived CDR1 and CDR2 are MDHEN and SYDVKM. The CDR3 DNA sequence: TGTGCCAGCAGTTACGCCGGGACTAGCGTAGATACGCAGTATTTT. This translates into CASSYAGTSVDTQYF. The whole variable domain, remainder taken from reference TRBV28 and TRBJ2-3, is DVKVTQSSRYLVKRTGEKVFLECVQDMDHENMFWYRQDPGLGLRLIYFSYDVKMKEKGDIPEGYSVSREKKERFSLILESASTNQTSMYLCASSYAGTSVDTQYFGPGTRLTVL.

The chain carries TRBV18 and TRBJ2-7, with 11 bases fitting TRBD2. From germline, CDR1 is KGHSH and CDR2 LQKENI. After removal of 1 base from V and 4 bases from J, the junction contained 6 bases not matched to a gene. The CDR3 is made up of 16 amino acids. The DNA for the CDR3 is TGTGCCAGCTCACCACGACTGGGACTAGCGGAGTACGAGCAGTACTTC. Amino acid sequence: CASSPRLGLAEYEQYF.

A note on this clone: In the same sample, other DNA sequences code for this CDR3. The chain is built from TRBV9 and TRBJ2-3; D not resolved. Trimming took off 0 bases at V and 0 bases at J, with 5 bases between the two ends. Germline values: CDR1 SGDLS, CDR2 YYNGEE. The CDR3 is made up of 14 amino acids. CDR3 region: CASSVVASTDTQYF. CDR3 nucleotide sequence: TGTGCCAGCAGCGTAGTTGCGAGCACAGATACGCAGTATTTT.

The chain combines TRBV7-8 with TRBJ2-1; D gene ambiguous. Trimming took 1 base from V and 9 from J, leaving 13 bases between them. The CDR3 length is 14 residues. Per the germline V gene, CDR1 is SGHVS and CDR2 is FQNEAQ. Here the CDR3 DNA reads TGTGCCAGCAGCTTAGTCGTTAGCCGTAGTGAGCAGTTCTTC. It is translated as CASSLVVSRSEQFF.

This chain connects TRBV18 to TRBJ2-1; 8 bases line up with TRBD2. The CDR3 runs to 16 residues. With 2 bases clipped from V and 2 bases from J, the junction kept 5 bases outside the gene matches. Looked up from germline, CDR1 is KGHSH and CDR2 is LQKENI. The CDR3 protein is CASSPSGSFPYNEQFF. CDR3 DNA: TGTGCCAGCTCACCAAGCGGGAGTTTTCCCTACAATGAGCAGTTCTTC.

This clone was counted a single time. The genes are TRBV21-1 and TRBJ2-7; no DNA check was done on the table's D call, TRBD2. TRBV21-1 is designated a pseudogene. This CDR3 spans 18 amino acids. The CDR3 DNA sequence: TGTGCCAGCAGCAAAGTAGGTAGCGGGAGGGCGAGCTCCTACGAGCAGTACTTC. Amino acids: CASSKVGSGRASSYEQYF.

The rearrangement joins TRBV7-2 to TRBJ1-5; D is unclear. The CDR3 totals 16 residues. Trimming removed 1 base at V and 1 base at J, with 11 bases between. Germline V gene data show CDR1 as SGHTA and CDR2 as FQGNSA. The CDR3 here is CASSLEQSLSNQPQHF. In DNA form, the CDR3 reads TGTGCCAGCAGCTTAGAGCAGTCCCTGAGCAATCAGCCCCAGCATTTT.

The chain recombines TRBV5-1 with TRBJ2-7, with 11 bases matching TRBD2. J was trimmed by 6 bases and V by 4 bases; bases with no gene match: 12. The CDR3 length is 16 residues. Germline V lookup: CDR1 SGHRS, CDR2 YFSETQ. This chain's CDR3 is CASSGLAGGPQTEQYF. The CDR3 nucleotides are TGCGCCAGCAGCGGATTAGCGGGAGGGCCTCAAACCGAGCAGTACTTC. The whole variable domain, remainder taken from reference TRBV5-1 and TRBJ2-7, is KAGVTQTPRYLIKTRGQQVTLSCSPISGHRSVSWYQQTPGQGLQFLFEYFSETQRNKGNFPGRFSGRQFSNSRSEMNVSTLELGDSALYLCASSGLAGGPQTEQYFGPGTRLTVT.

This clone was observed a single time. The chain employs TRBV7-2 and TRBJ2-7; TRBD2 matches at 7 bases. CDR1 is SGHTA, CDR2 FQGNSA, per germline. The ends lost 5 bases at V and 4 bases at J; junction bases unmatched: 8. The CDR3 loop spans 14 amino acids. In DNA form, the CDR3 reads TGTGCCAGCAGCGTAGTCGGTAGCGGGTACGAGCAGTACTTC. Its protein product is CASSVVGSGYEQYF.

CDR3: CASSPRQPTGTEAFF. As DNA, the CDR3 is TGTGCCAGCAGCCCCAGACAGCCGACGGGCACTGAAGCTTTCTTT. The chain couples TRBV7-2 to TRBJ1-1; D perhaps matches TRBD1 (5 bases). Trimming removed 5 bases from V and 4 bases from J, with 17 bases in between. The CDR3 loop spans 15 amino acids. Germline values: CDR1 SGHTA, CDR2 FQGNSA.

The chain is built from TRBV13 and TRBJ2-1; D is ambiguous. V lost 3 bases and J 4 bases, leaving 7 bases between the germline ends. The CDR3 covers 13 residues. The germline V gene has CDR1 PRHDT and CDR2 FYEKMQ (reference sequence). The CDR3 reads CASSLRRYNEQFF. CDR3 DNA sequence: TGTGCCAGCAGCTTGAGGAGATACAATGAGCAGTTCTTC.

The chain employs TRBV28 and TRBJ1-1, with D tentatively TRBD1 (5 bases). Germline CDR1 reads MDHEN; CDR2 reads SYDVKM. The V end was cut by 4 bases, the J end by 5 bases, with 23 bases between. The CDR3 totals 17 residues. The CDR3 DNA follows: TGTGCCAGCAGTTCCCCGTCCCGGGGCTCCCCTTCGACTGAAGCTTTCTTT. This encodes CASSSPSRGSPSTEAFF.

In the case of this clone: The junction departs from germline at one end; a sequencing error may be responsible. This rearrangement joins TRBV18 to TRBJ2-5; 8 positions match TRBD2. Germline CDR1 KGHSH, CDR2 LQKENI. The CDR3 contains 16 residues. CDR3 protein: CASSPFNAGGLETQYF. CDR3 coding DNA: TGTGCCAGTTCACCTTTTAACGCGGGAGGTTTAGAGACCCAGTACTTC.

This clone was detected once. This chain connects TRBV18 to TRBJ2-2, with 13 positions matching TRBD2. The CDR3 runs to 19 residues. Germline values: CDR1 KGHSH, CDR2 LQKENI. Losses at the gene ends were 6 bases for V and 1 base for J; bases not matched to a gene: 11. CDR3 protein: CASSLIGTSGKWNTGELFF. As DNA, the CDR3 is TGTGCCAGCTCCCTAATCGGGACTAGCGGGAAGTGGAACACCGGGGAGCTGTTTTTT.

The V and J genes are TRBV19 and TRBJ2-1, with 11 positions matching TRBD2. The V and J ends lost 7 bases and 1 base, in that order; junction bases with no gene match: 15. Germline assignment: CDR1 LNHDA and CDR2 SQIVND (reference sequence). This CDR3 comprises 19 residues. CDR3 region: CASMETGRLAGRSYNEQFF. The CDR3 DNA is TGTGCCAGTATGGAAACAGGGAGACTAGCGGGGAGGTCCTACAATGAGCAGTTCTTC.

The chain carries TRBV5-1 and TRBJ2-7, with 10 bases that match TRBD1. This CDR3 is 16 amino acids long. Germline trimming cut 0 bases from V and 3 bases from J; bases unmatched to any gene: 6. CDR1 and CDR2 from the germline V gene are SGHRS and YFSETQ. The CDR3 protein is CASSLGLGQGFYEQYF. The CDR3 coding sequence is TGCGCCAGCAGCTTGGGGTTGGGACAGGGGTTCTACGAGCAGTACTTC.

This rearrangement joins TRBV29-1 to TRBJ1-1, with D unclear. The germline gives CDR1 SQVTM, CDR2 ANQGSEA. CDR3 size: 13 residues. Trimming pared 3 bases from V and 2 bases from J, leaving 10 bases between. CDR3 region: CSVETPDNTEAFF. The CDR3 DNA is TGCAGCGTTGAGACCCCAGATAACACTGAAGCTTTCTTT.